Below are 27 T cell receptor beta chains sequenced from a single sample in a study of T-cell reconstitution after alpha-beta-depleted transplantation in children. TCRbeta library preparation incorporated unique molecular identifiers. TCRdb recomputed calls from the PCR reads with MiXCR, one row per CDR3 protein. The sample includes some 200,000 distinct CDR3 sequences, about 6.4% seen only once; the top ten take over 2.5%. Material: PBMCs from the stem cell graft donor, obtained from the stem cell graft. These receptors were taken from a human donor who donated a stem cell graft to a child with Wiskott-Aldrich syndrome.

This clonotype showed up many times. The J gene is TRBJ2-1, the V gene TRBV5-1, with TRBD2 identical over 10 bases. The junction had 2 bases not matched to a gene; V was cut back by 0 bases and J by 5 bases. The germline CDR1 and CDR2 sequences are SGHRS and YFSETQ. This CDR3 is 15 amino acids long. The CDR3 sequence is CASSLALAGNNEQFF. The CDR3 bases are TGCGCCAGCAGCTTGGCACTAGCGGGAAACAATGAGCAGTTCTTC.

This clonotype was counted at least ten times. The chain combines TRBV4-1 with TRBJ1-1; D remains ambiguous. The CDR3 is 15 residues long. In germline, CDR1 is MGHRA, CDR2 YSYEKL. The V end lost 1 base, the J end lost 5 bases, and 14 bases lay between the germline ends. The CDR3 loop reads CASSQVKETWTEAFF. CDR3 in DNA: TGCGCCAGCAGCCAAGTTAAGGAAACCTGGACTGAAGCTTTCTTT.

The sample holds a few counts of this clonotype. The chain combines TRBV11-2 with TRBJ2-1; D tentatively fits TRBD1 or TRBD2 (6 bases each). V lost 2 bases and J lost 0, with 17 bases in between. The CDR3 loop spans 18 amino acids. Germline CDR1 reads SGHAT; CDR2 reads FQNNGV. CDR3 region: CASSLKGGGMSSYNEQFF. The CDR3 DNA reads TGTGCCAGCAGCTTAAAGGGGGGCGGGATGAGCTCCTACAATGAGCAGTTCTTC.

As to this clonotype: This clone may be a read error of a much larger clone one base away. This chain links TRBV12-3 or TRBV12-4 with TRBJ2-7, with 8 bases lining up with TRBD1. Trimming removed 7 bases from V and 5 bases from J; junction bases left unmatched: 10. This CDR3 region has 14 residues. CDR3 bases: TGTGCCAGCACCGCTGGACAGGGCGTTGACGAGCAGTACTTC. Its protein is CASTAGQGVDEQYF.

This clonotype has only a few counts. The V and J genes are TRBV7-9 and TRBJ2-1, with D maybe TRBD2 (5 bases). Trimming removed 2 bases from V and 6 bases from J, with 8 bases in between. Germline values: CDR1 SEHNR, CDR2 FQNEAQ (reference sequence). CDR3 size: 13 residues. The CDR3 DNA reads as TGTGCCAGCAGCTTAATTCGGGGCAATGAGCAGTTCTTC. Its protein product is CASSLIRGNEQFF.

The chain carries TRBV7-2 and TRBJ2-7; D remains ambiguous. CDR1 SGHTA and CDR2 FQGNSA come from the germline V gene. V was cut by 5 bases and J by 0 bases, with 8 bases left in between. The CDR3 totals 13 residues. The CDR3 spells CASSIHSSYEQYF. The CDR3 coding sequence is TGTGCCAGCAGCATCCACTCCTCCTACGAGCAGTACTTC.

This clonotype was recorded many times. The chain employs TRBV6-2 or TRBV6-3 and TRBJ2-1; 8 nucleotides line up with TRBD1. Looked up from germline, CDR1 is MNHEY and CDR2 is SVGEGT. With V trimmed by 2 bases and J by 7 bases, 7 bases remained unmatched. There are 15 residues in the CDR3. The CDR3 bases are TGTGCCAGCAGTTACCCTCGACAGGGGAAAAATGAGCAGTTCTTC. Translated: CASSYPRQGKNEQFF.

This clonotype was seen at least ten times. The rearrangement uses TRBV7-2 and TRBJ2-1; 8 nucleotides match TRBD1. The CDR3 has 13 amino acids. Germline V gene sequence: CDR1 SGHTA, CDR2 FQGNSA. Trimming at V came to 5 bases and at J to 14 bases, leaving 11 bases not matched to a gene. CDR3 region: CASSPPPMTGEFF. Written as DNA, the CDR3 is TGTGCCAGCAGCCCACCTCCGATGACAGGGGAGTTCTTC.

In this sample, this clonotype turned up a few times. This rearrangement joins TRBV7-8 to TRBJ2-5, with D perhaps TRBD1 (6 bases). The V and J ends lost 5 bases and 3 bases respectively, with 13 bases between them. CDR3 length: 14 residues. Germline V CDR1 and CDR2: SGHVS, FQNEAQ. Here the CDR3 DNA reads TGTGCCAGCAGCCCTCCCGGGACAAAAGAGACCCAGTACTTC. This translates into CASSPPGTKETQYF.

This clonotype occurred many times. The chain carries TRBV20-1 and TRBJ2-1, with TRBD2 matching over 12 bases. Germline-derived CDR1 and CDR2 are DFQATT and SNEGSKA (reference sequence). This CDR3 comprises 18 residues. Trimming cost V 6 bases and J 1 base; bases outside gene matches: 13. The chain's CDR3 is CSASPLAGGWGSYNEQFF. CDR3 bases: TGCAGTGCCTCCCCACTAGCGGGAGGTTGGGGTTCCTACAATGAGCAGTTCTTC.

This clonotype appeared many times. V usage is TRBV12-3 or TRBV12-4 and J usage is TRBJ2-7; D is perhaps TRBD1 (6 bases). V was trimmed by 8 bases and J by 6 bases, leaving 14 bases between them. The CDR3 spans 12 residues. The CDR3, as DNA: TGTGCCAGCCACCCAGGGGTAGGCGAGCAGTACTTC. It translates to CASHPGVGEQYF.

This clonotype was counted many times. The chain recombines TRBV12-3 or TRBV12-4 with TRBJ1-3; 10 nucleotides align to TRBD1. The CDR3 is 15 amino acids. V lost 6 bases to trimming and J lost 4 bases; unmatched junction nucleotides: 6. CDR3 in amino acids: CASSLGQGVGNTIYF. The DNA for the CDR3 is TGTGCCAGCAGCCTAGGACAGGGGGTAGGAAACACCATATATTTT.

The sample holds many counts of this clonotype. J is TRBJ2-7 and V is TRBV29-1; 10 nucleotides align to TRBD1. CDR3 length: 13 amino acids. The germline V gene has CDR1 SQVTM and CDR2 ANQGSEA. Unmatched junction bases numbered 2, after V lost 4 bases and J lost 2 bases. CDR3 loop: CSVGQGAPYEQYF. The CDR3 DNA reads TGCAGCGTTGGACAGGGGGCCCCCTACGAGCAGTACTTC.

The chain recombines TRBV5-1 with TRBJ1-2; 11 bases are a match to TRBD1. V lost 4 bases and J lost 2; bases outside the gene matches: 10. Germline V gives CDR1 SGHRS, CDR2 YFSETQ. This CDR3 comprises 17 residues. The CDR3 loop reads CASSPGGQGAGNYGYTF. As DNA, the CDR3 is TGCGCCAGCAGCCCGGGCGGACAGGGGGCAGGAAACTATGGCTACACCTTC.

This clonotype is a singleton in its sample. V usage is TRBV5-1 and J usage is TRBJ2-6; either TRBD1 or TRBD2 may supply D (5 bases each). Deletions cut 4 bases from V and 0 bases from J, with 17 bases between. Per the germline V gene, CDR1 is SGHRS and CDR2 is YFSETQ. This CDR3 has 18 amino acids. CDR3 sequence: CASSLAGTAGSGANVLTF. The CDR3 region has the DNA TGCGCCAGCAGCCTTGCCGGGACGGCGGGCTCTGGGGCCAACGTCCTGACTTTC.

The genes are TRBV5-5 and TRBJ2-4, with 7 nucleotides matching TRBD2. Germline loops: CDR1 SGHKS, CDR2 YYEKEE (reference sequence). V lost 0 bases, J lost 0 bases, and 6 bases stayed unmatched. The CDR3 spans 17 residues. The CDR3 region is CASSLGEGSLAKNIQYF. In nucleotides, the CDR3 is TGTGCCAGCAGCTTGGGGGAGGGGAGCCTAGCCAAAAACATTCAGTACTTC.

The rearrangement links TRBV6-1 to TRBJ2-6; maybe TRBD2 (6 bases). Germline values: CDR1 MNHNS, CDR2 SASEGT. The CDR3 has 15 residues. V shed 6 bases and J shed 0 bases, with 9 bases lying between them. The CDR3 nucleotides are TGTGCCAGCAGGACCGGGGGCTCTGGGGCCAACGTCCTGACTTTC. Translated: CASRTGGSGANVLTF.

This clonotype was observed at least ten times. The J gene is TRBJ1-2, the V gene TRBV12-3 or TRBV12-4; the D gene is possibly TRBD1 (5 bases). The CDR3 runs 13 residues. V gave up 3 bases and J gave up 1 base, with 6 bases separating them. CDR3 region: CASSFRVNYGYTF. As DNA, the CDR3 is TGTGCCAGCAGTTTCAGGGTTAACTATGGCTACACCTTC.

This clonotype was counted at least ten times. V gene TRBV14 combines with J gene TRBJ2-7; TRBD2 is a possible D gene (6 bases). Per germline, CDR1 SGHDN and CDR2 FVKESK. The CDR3 spans 14 residues. V was cut by 4 bases and J by 0 bases, with 10 bases left in between. The DNA of the CDR3 is TGTGCCAGCAGCCGCAGGACTAACTCCTACGAGCAGTACTTC. Its protein is CASSRRTNSYEQYF. The full variable domain, with the rest looked up from reference TRBV14 and TRBJ2-7, is EAGVTQFPSHSVIEKGQTVTLRCDPISGHDNLYWYRRVMGKEIKFLLHFVKESKQDESGMPNNRFLAERTGGTYSTLKVQPAELEDSGVYFCASSRRTNSYEQYFGPGTRLTVT.

This clonotype was recorded many times. The chain recombines TRBV29-1 with TRBJ2-2; the D is unclear. There are 14 residues in the CDR3. CDR1 SQVTM and CDR2 ANQGSEA come from the germline V gene. V was clipped by 2 bases and J by 2 bases, with 9 bases between them. Here the CDR3 reads CSVERILNTGELFF. The CDR3, as DNA: TGCAGCGTTGAAAGAATTCTAAACACCGGGGAGCTGTTTTTT.

Ten or more counts support this clonotype. The chain joins TRBV24-1 to TRBJ2-6; TRBD1 is a possible D gene (6 bases). This CDR3 region has 15 residues. Per germline, CDR1 KGHDR and CDR2 SFDVKD. The V and J ends lost 4 bases and 1 base respectively, with 7 bases between them. CDR3 protein: CATSEGGSGANVLTF. In DNA form, the CDR3 reads TGTGCCACCAGTGAAGGGGGATCTGGGGCCAACGTCCTGACTTTC.

This clonotype was counted ten times or more. This chain uses TRBV25-1 with TRBJ2-5, with 15 bases aligning to TRBD2. The CDR3 is 19 residues long. Germline values: CDR1 MGHDK, CDR2 SYGVNS. J was trimmed by 4 bases and V by 1 base; bases with no gene match: 10. The DNA of the CDR3 is TGTGCCAGCAGTGAATTGGGGGGACTAGCGGGAGGAGTAGGAGAGACCCAGTACTTC. Translated, it gives CASSELGGLAGGVGETQYF. Variable domain in full (rest from reference TRBV25-1 and TRBJ2-5): EADIYQTPRYLVIGTGKKITLECSQTMGHDKMYWYQQDPGMELHLIHYSYGVNSTEKGDLSSESTVSRIRTEHFPLTLESARPSHTSQYLCASSELGGLAGGVGETQYFGPGTRLLVL.

In this sample, this clonotype turned up many times. The CDR3 here is CSVEEQDSTSTEAFF. The DNA of the CDR3 is TGCAGCGTTGAAGAACAAGACAGTACCTCGACTGAAGCTTTCTTT. The rearrangement joins TRBV29-1 to TRBJ1-1; D is perhaps TRBD1 (5 bases). Germline V gene sequence: CDR1 SQVTM, CDR2 ANQGSEA. The CDR3 runs 15 residues. The V and J ends lost 0 bases and 5 bases respectively, with 16 bases between them.

This clonotype has at least ten counts. CDR3 nucleotides: TGCAGTGCCCTTATAGCGGGGGCCCTCAACAATGAGCAGTTCTTC. Its protein is CSALIAGALNNEQFF. V is TRBV20-1 and J is TRBJ2-1, with 9 bases fitting TRBD2. Germline V gives CDR1 DFQATT, CDR2 SNEGSKA (reference sequence). The CDR3 is 15 amino acids. V lost 6 bases and J lost 5; bases outside the gene matches: 11.

This clonotype was observed many times. V gene TRBV12-3 or TRBV12-4 combines with J gene TRBJ2-2; D is ambiguous. Trimming removed 5 bases at V and 5 bases at J, with 12 bases between. The CDR3 consists of 14 residues. The CDR3 region is CASSGRERTGELFF. DNA for the CDR3: TGTGCCAGCAGTGGACGCGAAAGGACCGGGGAGCTGTTTTTT.

In this sample, this clonotype turned up many times. The chain couples TRBV7-8 to TRBJ1-2; TRBD1 is a possible D gene (6 bases). Germline lookup yields CDR1 SGHVS and CDR2 FQNEAQ. The germline V and J ends were trimmed by 3 bases and 4 bases, with 12 bases remaining between them. The CDR3 spans 14 residues. In nucleotides, the CDR3 is TGTGCCAGCAGCTTTTCAGGGGAAGGCTATGGCTACACCTTC. It codes for CASSFSGEGYGYTF.

This clonotype has a count of ten or more. The chain links TRBV5-1 to TRBJ1-2; weak D call: TRBD1 (5 bases). In germline, CDR1 is SGHRS, CDR2 YFSETQ. Trimming stripped 0 bases from V and 6 bases from J, with 12 bases between. The CDR3 loop spans 14 amino acids. CDR3 amino acids: CASSLAVGEDGYTF. CDR3 in DNA: TGCGCCAGCAGCTTGGCGGTAGGGGAGGATGGCTACACCTTC.